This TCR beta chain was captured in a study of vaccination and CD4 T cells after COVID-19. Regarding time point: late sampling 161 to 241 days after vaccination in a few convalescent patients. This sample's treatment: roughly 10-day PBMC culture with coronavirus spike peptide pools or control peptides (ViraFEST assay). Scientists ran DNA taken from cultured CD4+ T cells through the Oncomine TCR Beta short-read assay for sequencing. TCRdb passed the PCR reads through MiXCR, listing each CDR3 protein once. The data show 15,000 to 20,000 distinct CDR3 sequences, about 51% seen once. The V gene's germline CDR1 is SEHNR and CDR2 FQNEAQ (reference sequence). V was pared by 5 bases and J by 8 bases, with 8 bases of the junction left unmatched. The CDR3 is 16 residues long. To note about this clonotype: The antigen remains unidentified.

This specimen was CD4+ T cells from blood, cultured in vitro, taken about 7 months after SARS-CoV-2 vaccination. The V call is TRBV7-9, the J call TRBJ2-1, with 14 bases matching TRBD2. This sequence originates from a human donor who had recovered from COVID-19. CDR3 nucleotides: TGTGCCAGCAGCCACGGACTAGCGGGAGGTTCAGATGAGCAGTTCTTC. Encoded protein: CASSHGLAGGSDEQFF.